The TCR beta chain under discussion was sequenced for a study of cytomegalovirus exposure and HLA in healthy donors. Turning to the study itself: Among the 300 to 450 genotyped donors, just over 80% were placed in the Caucasian-associated ancestry cluster. Findings and caveats of the study: Investigators reported some 150 TCR beta chains as tied to cytomegalovirus.

The germline CDR1 and CDR2 sequences are MNHNS and SASEGT. Trimming pared 6 bases from V and 4 bases from J, leaving 12 bases between. The CDR3 consists of 13 residues. Both 60 Vbeta primers and 13 Jbeta primers went into the PCR. Measured with immunoSEQ multiplex PCR; TCRdb has only the in-frame clones, and not every one. The table shows roughly 86,000 clones, with over 70% occurring only once. Only one count was recorded for this clone. Its cognate antigen is unknown. The chain joins TRBV6-1 to TRBJ2-5, with D possibly being TRBD1 (5 bases). The source of this sequence is a man aged 60 to 69 in good health and CMV-seronegative. Sample: PBMCs. CDR3 nucleotide sequence: TGTGCCAGCAGCCGTACAGGTTTAGAGACCCAGTACTTC. Amino acids: CASSRTGLETQYF.